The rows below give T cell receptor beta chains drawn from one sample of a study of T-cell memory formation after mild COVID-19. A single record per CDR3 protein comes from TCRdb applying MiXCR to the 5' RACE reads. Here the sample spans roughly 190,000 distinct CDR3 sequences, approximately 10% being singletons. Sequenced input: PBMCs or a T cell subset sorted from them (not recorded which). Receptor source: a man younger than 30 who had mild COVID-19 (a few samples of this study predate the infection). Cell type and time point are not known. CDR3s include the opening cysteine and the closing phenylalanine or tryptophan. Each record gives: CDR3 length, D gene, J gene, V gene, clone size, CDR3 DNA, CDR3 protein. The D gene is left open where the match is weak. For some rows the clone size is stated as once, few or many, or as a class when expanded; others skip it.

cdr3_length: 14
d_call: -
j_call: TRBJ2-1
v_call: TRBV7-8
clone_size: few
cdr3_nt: TGTGCCAGCAGCCCTAACTCCCTCTTTAGGGAGCAGTTCTTC
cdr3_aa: CASSPNSLFREQFF

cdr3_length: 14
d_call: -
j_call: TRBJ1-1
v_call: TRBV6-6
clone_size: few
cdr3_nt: TGTGCCAGCAGTTACTCGATCAGGTACACTGAAGCTTTCTTT
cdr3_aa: CASSYSIRYTEAFF

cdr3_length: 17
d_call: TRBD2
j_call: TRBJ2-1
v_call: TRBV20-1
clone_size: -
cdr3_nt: TGCAGTGCTAGAGCGCGGGGGGGCCGGGTAACCTACAATGAGCAGTTCTTC
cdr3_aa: CSARARGGRVTYNEQFF

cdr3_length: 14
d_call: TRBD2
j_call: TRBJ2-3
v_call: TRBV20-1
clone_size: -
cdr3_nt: TGCAGTGCTAGACCGGGACTAGCACCAGATACGCAGTATTTT
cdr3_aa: CSARPGLAPDTQYF

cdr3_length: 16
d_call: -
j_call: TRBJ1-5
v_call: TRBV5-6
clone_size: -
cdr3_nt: TGTGCCAGCAGCTTGGGTGCGGGGGCTCGCAATCAGCCCCAGCATTTT
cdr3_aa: CASSLGAGARNQPQHF

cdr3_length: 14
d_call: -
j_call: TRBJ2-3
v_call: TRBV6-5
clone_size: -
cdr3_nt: TGTGCCAGCAGCCCCGGCGGAGGGCTGGATACGCAGTATTTT
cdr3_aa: CASSPGGGLDTQYF

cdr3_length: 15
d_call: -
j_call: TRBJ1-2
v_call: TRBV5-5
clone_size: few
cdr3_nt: TGTGCCAGCAGCTTGGATTGGTGGCTCAACTATGGCTACACCTTC
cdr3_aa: CASSLDWWLNYGYTF

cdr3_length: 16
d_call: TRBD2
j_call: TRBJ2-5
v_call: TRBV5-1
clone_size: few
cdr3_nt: TGCGCCAGCAGCGCCCGCTGGACTAGCGGGGCAGAGACCCAGTACTTC
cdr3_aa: CASSARWTSGAETQYF

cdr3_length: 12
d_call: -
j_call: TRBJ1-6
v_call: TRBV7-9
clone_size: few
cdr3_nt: TGTGCCAGCAGCTTCGATTATTCACCCCTCCACTTT
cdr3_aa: CASSFDYSPLHF

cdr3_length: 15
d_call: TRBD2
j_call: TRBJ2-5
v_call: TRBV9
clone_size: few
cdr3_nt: TGTGCCAGCAGCGTCATGAGCGGGGCTCAAGAGACCCAGTACTTC
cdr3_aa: CASSVMSGAQETQYF

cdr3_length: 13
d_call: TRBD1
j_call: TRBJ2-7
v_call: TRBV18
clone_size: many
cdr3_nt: TGTGCCAGCTCATCAACAGGGGTTAGCGAGCAGTACTTC
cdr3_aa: CASSSTGVSEQYF

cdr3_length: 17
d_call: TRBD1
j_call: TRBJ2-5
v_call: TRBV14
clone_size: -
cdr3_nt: TGTGCCAGCAGCCAAGATAAGGCGGACAGGGCGGGAGAGACCCAGTACTTC
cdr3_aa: CASSQDKADRAGETQYF

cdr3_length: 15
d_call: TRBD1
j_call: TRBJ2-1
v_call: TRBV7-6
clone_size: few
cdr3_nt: TGTGCCAGCAGGGTACAGGGGTCCCCCTACAATGAGCAGTTCTTC
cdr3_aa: CASRVQGSPYNEQFF

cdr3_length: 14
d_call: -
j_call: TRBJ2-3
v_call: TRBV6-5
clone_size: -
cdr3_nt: TGTGCCAGCAGGTGGTCGGAGTACACAGATACGCAGTATTTT
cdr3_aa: CASRWSEYTDTQYF

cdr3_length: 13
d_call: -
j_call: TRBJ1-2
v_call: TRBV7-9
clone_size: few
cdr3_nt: TGTGCCAGCAGCCCACAGTTGGGCTATGGCTACACCTTC
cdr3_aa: CASSPQLGYGYTF

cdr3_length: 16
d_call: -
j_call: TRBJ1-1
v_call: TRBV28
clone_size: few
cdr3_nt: TGTGCCAGCAGGCAGGGCGGAGGCAGGGGGAACACTGAAGCTTTCTTT
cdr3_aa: CASRQGGGRGNTEAFF

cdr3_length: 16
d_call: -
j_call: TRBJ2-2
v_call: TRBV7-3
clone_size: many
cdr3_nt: TGTGCCAGCAGCTTAAGGTGGACAAAGAACACCGGGGAGCTGTTTTTT
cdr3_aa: CASSLRWTKNTGELFF

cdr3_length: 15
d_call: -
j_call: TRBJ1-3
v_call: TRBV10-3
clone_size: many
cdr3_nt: TGTGCCATCAGTGCGGTCACCCGCCATGGAAACACCATATATTTT
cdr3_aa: CAISAVTRHGNTIYF

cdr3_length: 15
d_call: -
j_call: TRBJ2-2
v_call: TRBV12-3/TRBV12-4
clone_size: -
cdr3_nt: TGTGCCAGCAGACCCAGGGTAGGGGAAACCGGGGAGCTGTTTTTT
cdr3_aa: CASRPRVGETGELFF

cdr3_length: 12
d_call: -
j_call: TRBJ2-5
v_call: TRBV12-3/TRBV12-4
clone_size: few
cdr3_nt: TGTGCCAGCACACCCTTCCCCGGGGCCCAGTACTTC
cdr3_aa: CASTPFPGAQYF

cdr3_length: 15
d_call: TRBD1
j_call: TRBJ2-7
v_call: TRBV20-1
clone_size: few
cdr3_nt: TGCAGTGCTAGAGATAGAAGACAGGGCTCCTACGAGCAGTACTTC
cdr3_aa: CSARDRRQGSYEQYF

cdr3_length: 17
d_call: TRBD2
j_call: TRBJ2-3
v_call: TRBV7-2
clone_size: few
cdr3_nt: TGTGCCAGCAGCGCGGCGGGGGGGCCCCGGAGCACAGATACGCAGTATTTT
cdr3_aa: CASSAAGGPRSTDTQYF

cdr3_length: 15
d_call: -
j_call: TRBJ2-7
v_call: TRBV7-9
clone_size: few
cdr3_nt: TGTGCCAGCAGCCGGGGCCCAGGGGTTAGCTACGAGCAGTACTTC
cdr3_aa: CASSRGPGVSYEQYF

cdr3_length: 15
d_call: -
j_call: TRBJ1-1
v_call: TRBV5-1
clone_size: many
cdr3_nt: TGCGCCAGCAGCTTAGGGCCGGAGGGTGGCACTGAAGCTTTCTTT
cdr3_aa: CASSLGPEGGTEAFF

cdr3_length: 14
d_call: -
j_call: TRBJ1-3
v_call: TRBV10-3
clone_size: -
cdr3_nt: TGTGCCATCAGACCGCAGATTACTGGAAACACCATATATTTT
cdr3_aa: CAIRPQITGNTIYF

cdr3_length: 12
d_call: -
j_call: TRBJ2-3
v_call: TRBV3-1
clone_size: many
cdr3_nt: TGTGCCAGCAGCCCTTTAGGGGATACGCAGTATTTT
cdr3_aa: CASSPLGDTQYF

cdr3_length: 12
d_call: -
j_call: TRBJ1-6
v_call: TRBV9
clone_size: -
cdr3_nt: TGTGCCAGCAGCGTCCGCAATTCACCCCTCCACTTT
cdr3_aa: CASSVRNSPLHF

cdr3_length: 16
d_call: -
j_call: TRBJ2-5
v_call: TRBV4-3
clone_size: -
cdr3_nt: TGCGCCAGCAGCTCGGGAGCAGGGGGAATGCGAGAGACCCAGTACTTC
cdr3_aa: CASSSGAGGMRETQYF

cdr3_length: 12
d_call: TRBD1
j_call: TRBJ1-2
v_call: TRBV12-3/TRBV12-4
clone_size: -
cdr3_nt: TGTGCCAGCAGAGTGGGGACAGGGCCCTACACCTTC
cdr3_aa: CASRVGTGPYTF

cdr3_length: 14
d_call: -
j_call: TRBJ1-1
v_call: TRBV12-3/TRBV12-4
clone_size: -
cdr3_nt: TGTGCCAGCAGCTACCAGGTAATGAACACTGAAGCTTTCTTT
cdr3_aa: CASSYQVMNTEAFF

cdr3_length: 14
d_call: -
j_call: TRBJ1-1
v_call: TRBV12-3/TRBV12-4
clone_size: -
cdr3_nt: TGTGCCAGCAGCCTTAACCCCGGGGGCACTGAAGCTTTCTTT
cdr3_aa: CASSLNPGGTEAFF

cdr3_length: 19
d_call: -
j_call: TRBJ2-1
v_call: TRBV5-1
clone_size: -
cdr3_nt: TGCGCCAGCAGCTTGGCCCGGAGTCAGGGCCTGTGGTCCTACAATGAGCAGTTCTTC
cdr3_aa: CASSLARSQGLWSYNEQFF